The 22 T cell receptor beta chains presented below share a single source sample, sequenced in a study of blood T cell repertoires in COVID-19. The assay was immunoSEQ multiplex PCR, and TCRdb's table has in-frame clones only and misses some. The sample carries approximately 190,000 clones, roughly 80% recorded once. The sample taken for sequencing was peripheral blood. The receptors come from a man aged 60 to 69 with acute or convalescent COVID-19.

CDR3 sequence reads: CASSLDAGLQPQHF. CDR3 coding DNA: TGTGCCAGCAGCTTAGACGCGGGGTTACAGCCCCAGCATTTT. The chain couples TRBV7-8 to TRBJ1-5; D is uncertain. CDR1 is SGHVS and CDR2 is FQNEAQ in the germline V gene. The CDR3 contains 14 residues. Between the trimmed V and J ends, which lost 1 base and 7 bases, there was a span of 11 bases.

The count of this clone is one. The chain uses TRBV2 and TRBJ2-7; D gene uncertain. Germline V gene sequence: CDR1 SNHLY, CDR2 FYNNEI. CDR3 length equals 10 residues. The ends were cut back, 8 bases at V and 3 bases at J, with 5 bases in the middle. Here the CDR3 reads CASGNYEQYF. Written as DNA, the CDR3 is TGTGCCAGCGGCAACTACGAGCAGTACTTC.

This rearrangement joins TRBV25-1 to TRBJ2-1, with D maybe TRBD1 (6 bases). Germline V lookup: CDR1 MGHDK, CDR2 SYGVNS. Trimming took off 2 bases at V and 0 bases at J, with 11 bases between the two ends. The CDR3 is 16 residues long. The CDR3 DNA sequence: TGTGCCAGCAGTGAAGGTTGGGACACCTCCTACAATGAGCAGTTCTTC. This gives the protein CASSEGWDTSYNEQFF.

The chain carries TRBV18 and TRBJ2-1, with 8 bases identical to TRBD1. CDR1 is KGHSH, CDR2 LQKENI, per germline. J gave up 0 bases and V 1 base, and 2 bases lay outside the gene matches. This CDR3 region has 16 residues. For the CDR3, the DNA is TGTGCCAGCTCACCACGCGACAGGGGCTCCTACAATGAGCAGTTCTTC. As protein: CASSPRDRGSYNEQFF.

This clone was seen once. This chain links TRBV19 with TRBJ1-2; D possibly corresponds to TRBD1 (5 bases). The germline V gene encodes CDR1 LNHDA and CDR2 SQIVND (reference sequence). There are 14 residues in the CDR3. V lost 3 bases and J 2 bases, leaving 10 bases between the germline ends. The CDR3 bases are TGTGCCAGTAGTATGGCAGGGCTAAACTATGGCTACACCTTC. Translating gives CASSMAGLNYGYTF. Drawing the rest from reference TRBV19 and TRBJ1-2, the complete variable domain is DGGITQSPKYLFRKEGQNVTLSCEQNLNHDAMYWYRQDPGQGLRLIYYSQIVNDFQKGDIAEGYSVSREKKESFPLTVTSAQKNPTAFYLCASSMAGLNYGYTFGSGTRLTVV.

The gene calls are TRBV3-1 (or the pseudogene TRBV3-2) and TRBJ2-1, with D possibly being TRBD1 (5 bases). CDR1 is LGHDT and CDR2 is YNNKEL in the germline V gene (reference sequence). V shed 0 bases and J shed 5 bases, with 17 bases lying between them. This CDR3 has 17 residues. The CDR3 is CASSQDPGQVGDNEQFF. The CDR3 DNA reads as TGTGCCAGCAGCCAAGACCCAGGGCAGGTTGGGGACAATGAGCAGTTCTTC.

The chain is built from TRBV9 and TRBJ1-3; 7 nucleotides align to TRBD1. Germline assignment: CDR1 SGDLS and CDR2 YYNGEE. The J segment lost 2 bases and the V segment lost 4 bases, leaving 9 bases of the junction unmatched. CDR3 size: 16 residues. CDR3 region: CASSHHRGMTGNTIYF. For the CDR3, the DNA is TGTGCCAGCAGCCATCACAGGGGAATGACTGGAAACACCATATATTTT. Filled out from reference TRBV9 and TRBJ1-3, the complete variable domain reads DSGVTQTPKHLITATGQRVTLRCSPRSGDLSVYWYQQSLDQGLQFLIQYYNGEERAKGNILERFSAQQFPDLHSELNLSSLELGDSALYFCASSHHRGMTGNTIYFGEGSWLTVV.

The rearrangement links TRBV27 to TRBJ2-7; 7 positions agree with TRBD2. Germline V lookup: CDR1 MNHEY, CDR2 SMNVEV (reference sequence). Losses at the gene ends were 5 bases for V and 7 bases for J; bases not matched to a gene: 11. The CDR3 covers 14 residues. The CDR3 loop is CASSTIAGVGEQYF. The CDR3 DNA follows: TGTGCCAGCAGTACAATCGCGGGAGTAGGAGAGCAGTACTTC.

This chain links TRBV7-6 with TRBJ2-3, with 7 bases that match TRBD2. With V trimmed by 5 bases and J by 3 bases, 14 bases remained unmatched. Germline values: CDR1 SGHVS, CDR2 FNYEAQ. The CDR3 contains 17 residues. CDR3 loop: CASSPGGEQIVTDTQYF. Written as DNA, the CDR3 is TGTGCCAGCAGCCCGGGGGGAGAGCAGATAGTTACAGATACGCAGTATTTT.

This chain uses TRBV24-1 with TRBJ1-5, with D uncertain. Germline V gene data show CDR1 as KGHDR and CDR2 as SFDVKD. The CDR3 is 14 residues long. V was trimmed by 8 bases and J by 5 bases, leaving 15 bases between them. The CDR3 DNA reads as TGTGCCACCATAGGCGTACGGGGTCATCAGCCCCAGCATTTT. It is translated as CATIGVRGHQPQHF.

V is TRBV27 and J is TRBJ1-6; 8 bases match TRBD1. J lost 6 bases, V lost 5 bases, and 6 bases had no gene match. CDR3 length equals 15 residues. Germline V gene lookup returns CDR1 MNHEY and CDR2 SMNVEV (reference sequence). The CDR3: CASSLGTGPNSPLHF. The CDR3 nucleotides are TGTGCCAGCAGTCTAGGGACAGGACCTAATTCACCCCTCCACTTT.

DNA for the CDR3: TGTGCCAGCAGCGCCACAGGGCGGACTGAAGCTTTCTTT. Encoded protein: CASSATGRTEAFF. The gene calls are TRBV5-5 and TRBJ1-1, with a possible D match to TRBD1 (6 bases). V dropped 4 bases and J dropped 5 bases, with 12 bases sitting between them. The germline V gene has CDR1 SGHKS and CDR2 YYEKEE (reference sequence). This CDR3 is built from 13 residues.

This chain joins TRBV6-2 or TRBV6-3 and TRBJ2-1; maybe TRBD2 (5 bases). Between the trimmed V and J ends, which lost 1 base and 10 bases, there was a span of 23 bases. The CDR3 is made up of 17 amino acids. Germline lookup yields CDR1 MNHEY and CDR2 SVGEGT. CDR3 nucleotides: TGTGCCAGCAGTTACTTTAAACGGGGTATCCCACGTGGCGAGCAGTTCTTC. Protein: CASSYFKRGIPRGEQFF.

This sequence joins TRBV28 and TRBJ1-5; 10 bases map to TRBD1. The V and J ends lost 6 bases and 2 bases, in that order; junction bases with no gene match: 4. Germline-derived CDR1 and CDR2 are MDHEN and SYDVKM. This CDR3 has 15 residues. The CDR3 DNA follows: TGTGCCAGCAGCCCGGACAGGGGGGGCAATCAGCCCCAGCATTTT. It yields the protein CASSPDRGGNQPQHF.

The CDR3 protein is CSVWGGSYNEQFF. DNA for the CDR3: TGCAGCGTTTGGGGCGGATCCTACAATGAGCAGTTCTTC. The V and J genes are TRBV29-1 and TRBJ2-1; maybe TRBD1 (5 bases). The CDR3 totals 13 residues. Germline V gene sequence: CDR1 SQVTM, CDR2 ANQGSEA. Trimming removed 5 bases from V and 1 base from J, with 9 bases in between.

The chain recombines TRBV27 with TRBJ2-2; 11 bases are shared with TRBD1. V lost 5 bases, J lost 3 bases, and 5 bases stayed unmatched. In germline, CDR1 is MNHEY, CDR2 SMNVEV (reference sequence). CDR3 length equals 16 residues. The CDR3, as DNA: TGTGCCAGCAGTAAGGGGACAGGGGGAGACACCGGGGAGCTGTTTTTT. Residues: CASSKGTGGDTGELFF.

The V gene is TRBV29-1, the J gene TRBJ2-7; TRBD2 agrees at 7 bases. This CDR3 has 13 residues. Germline V CDR1 and CDR2: SQVTM, ANQGSEA. Trimming took 7 bases from V and 1 from J; bases not matched to a gene: 7. CDR3 in DNA: TGCAGCGCATCGGTTAGCGGGTCCTACGAGCAGTACTTC. Translation gives CSASVSGSYEQYF.

The chain has TRBV4-3 and TRBJ2-2; D is unclear. The CDR3 sequence is 15 residues long. CDR1 is LGHNA, CDR2 YSLEER, per germline. V shed 1 base and J shed 1 base, with 7 bases lying between them. In DNA, the CDR3 is TGCGCCAGCAGCCAAGGTATCCGGAACACCGGGGAGCTGTTTTTT. Encoded protein: CASSQGIRNTGELFF.

V gene TRBV2 combines with J gene TRBJ1-3; the D gene is possibly TRBD1 (6 bases). Per germline, CDR1 SNHLY and CDR2 FYNNEI. The CDR3 spans 13 residues. V lost 9 bases and J lost 4, with 13 bases in between. The CDR3: CARQGVNGNTIYF. CDR3 in DNA: TGTGCCAGACAGGGAGTAAACGGAAACACCATATATTTT.

The gene calls are TRBV5-1 and TRBJ2-5; D is perhaps TRBD2 (5 bases). The CDR3 spans 15 residues. The germline gives CDR1 SGHRS, CDR2 YFSETQ. Trimming cost V 3 bases and J 5 bases, with 17 bases left between them. The CDR3, as DNA: TGCGCCAGCAGCTCAAATTGGGGAGAAGGGGAGACCCAGTACTTC. It translates to CASSSNWGEGETQYF.

The chain has TRBV7-8 and TRBJ1-1; D is undetermined. Deletions cut 3 bases from V and 8 bases from J, with 13 bases between. CDR1 and CDR2 from the germline V gene are SGHVS and FQNEAQ. The CDR3 spans 13 residues. As DNA, the CDR3 is TGTGCCAGCAGCTTGGAGAATACGAGAGAAGCTTTCTTT. It translates to CASSLENTREAFF. The full variable domain, in which reference TRBV7-8 and TRBJ1-1 provide the parts outside the CDR3, is GAGVSQSPRYKVAKRGQDVALRCDPISGHVSLFWYQQALGQGPEFLTYFQNEAQLDKSGLPSDRFFAERPEGSVSTLKIQRTQQEDSAVYLCASSLENTREAFFGQGTRLTVV.

The rearrangement links TRBV28 to TRBJ1-4; 7 nucleotides agree with TRBD1. The CDR3 is made up of 15 amino acids. CDR1 MDHEN and CDR2 SYDVKM come from the germline V gene. V lost 4 bases, J lost 3 bases, and 5 bases stayed unmatched. In nucleotides, the CDR3 is TGTGCCAGCAGTTCCGGGACAGCTTCTAATGAAAAACTGTTTTTT. It yields the protein CASSSGTASNEKLFF.